Each of the 20 T cell receptor beta chains below was sequenced from the same sample in a study of blood T cell repertoires in COVID-19. Libraries were prepared by immunoSEQ multiplex PCR; TCRdb keeps only in-frame clonotypes and omits some of them. The table includes nearly 300,000 clones, roughly 86% detected once. Input material: PBMCs or T cells enriched from blood (not recorded which). The receptors were sampled from a woman between 50 and 59 years old who had been exposed to COVID-19.

This sequence joins TRBV7-9 and TRBJ2-3; D call uncertain. Germline-derived CDR1 and CDR2 are SEHNR and FQNEAQ (reference sequence). The CDR3 runs to 13 residues. Trimming stripped 4 bases from V and 0 bases from J, with 5 bases between. The CDR3 DNA follows: TGTGCCAGCAGCTCCCCTAGCACAGATACGCAGTATTTT. This sequence encodes CASSSPSTDTQYF. Supplemented by reference TRBV7-9 and TRBJ2-3, the full variable domain reads DTGVSQNPRHKITKRGQNVTFRCDPISEHNRLYWYRQTLGQGPEFLTYFQNEAQLEKSRLLSDRFSAERPKGSFSTLEIQRTEQGDSAMYLCASSSPSTDTQYFGPGTRLTVL.

The V gene is TRBV6-5, the J gene TRBJ2-5; 9 bases fit TRBD2. Germline CDR1 MNHEY, CDR2 SVGAGI. This CDR3 region has 13 residues. V was pared by 6 bases and J by 3 bases, with 2 bases of the junction left unmatched. The CDR3 DNA reads as TGTGCCAGCAGGATAGCGGGGGAAGAGACCCAGTACTTC. Protein sequence: CASRIAGEETQYF.

The gene calls are TRBV30 and TRBJ2-7; 11 bases are shared with TRBD1. The CDR3 has 14 residues. Trimming at V came to 2 bases and at J to 2 bases, leaving 2 bases not matched to a gene. Looked up from germline, CDR1 is GTSNPN and CDR2 is SVGIG (reference sequence). CDR3 loop: CAWSSGQGAYEQYF. DNA for the CDR3: TGTGCCTGGAGTTCGGGACAGGGGGCCTACGAGCAGTACTTC.

The chain employs TRBV18 and TRBJ2-2, with no clear D. The CDR3 sequence is 13 residues long. CDR1 is KGHSH and CDR2 is LQKENI in the germline V gene. With 2 bases removed from V and 3 bases from J, the gap between germline ends came to 4 bases. The CDR3 DNA follows: TGTGCCAGCTCACCAGAGGACACCGGGGAGCTGTTTTTT. This sequence encodes CASSPEDTGELFF.

The V gene is TRBV3-1 (or the pseudogene TRBV3-2), the J gene TRBJ2-1; 12 bases are a match to TRBD1. The CDR3 covers 15 residues. Germline-derived CDR1 and CDR2 are LGHDT and YNNKEL (reference sequence). V was clipped by 4 bases and J by 8 bases; unmatched bases: 6. The CDR3 DNA sequence: TGTGCCAGCAGCCCCCGGGACAGGGGGCCGGATGAGCAGTTCTTC. The encoded protein is CASSPRDRGPDEQFF.

The rearrangement joins TRBV28 to TRBJ1-5; D unclear. V was shortened by 2 bases and J by 1 base, with 15 bases between the two germline ends. Germline CDR1 reads MDHEN; CDR2 reads SYDVKM. The length of the CDR3 is 17 residues. The DNA of the CDR3 is TGTGCCAGCAGTTTAGTTTCAGAGGCCCAGAGCAATCAGCCCCAGCATTTT. This translates into CASSLVSEAQSNQPQHF. The full variable domain, its missing parts supplied by reference TRBV28 and TRBJ1-5, is DVKVTQSSRYLVKRTGEKVFLECVQDMDHENMFWYRQDPGLGLRLIYFSYDVKMKEKGDIPEGYSVSREKKERFSLILESASTNQTSMYLCASSLVSEAQSNQPQHFGDGTRLSIL.

The J gene is TRBJ2-5, the V gene TRBV19; D is possibly TRBD1 (6 bases). Trimming took 4 bases from V and 2 from J, leaving 11 bases between them. The CDR3 consists of 14 residues. CDR1 is LNHDA and CDR2 is SQIVND in the germline V gene (reference sequence). CDR3 nucleotide sequence: TGTGCCAGTAGTACCCCCGGGACACAAGAGACCCAGTACTTC. It translates to CASSTPGTQETQYF.

This sequence joins TRBV7-6 and TRBJ1-1; 7 nucleotides agree with TRBD1. CDR1 SGHVS and CDR2 FNYEAQ come from the germline V gene. This CDR3 is 14 amino acids long. V was clipped by 0 bases and J by 8 bases; unmatched bases: 6. The CDR3, as DNA: TGTGCCAGCAGCTTAGCGAGGGGGACAGCCGAAGCTTTCTTT. Its translation is CASSLARGTAEAFF.

The gene calls are TRBV2 and TRBJ1-6; perhaps TRBD1 as D (6 bases). This CDR3 has 16 amino acids. The germline V gene has CDR1 SNHLY and CDR2 FYNNEI. The V and J ends lost 3 bases and 5 bases respectively, with 14 bases between them. CDR3 loop: CASSDPPTGNNSPLHF. The CDR3 DNA sequence: TGTGCCAGCAGTGATCCCCCCACAGGGAATAATTCACCCCTCCACTTT.

The J gene is TRBJ2-3, the V gene TRBV30; no firm D call. The germline gives CDR1 GTSNPN, CDR2 SVGIG (reference sequence). V lost 2 bases to trimming and J lost 2 bases, with 8 bases between them. There are 13 residues in the CDR3. The CDR3 loop is CAWSSLITDTQYF. The CDR3 DNA sequence: TGTGCCTGGAGTTCCCTTATCACAGATACGCAGTATTTT.

The DNA of the CDR3 is TGTGCCAGCAGTGTGGCGACAGTAGACCTCAACTATGGCTACACCTTC. Translating gives CASSVATVDLNYGYTF. This chain uses TRBV6-1 with TRBJ1-2, with D possibly being TRBD1 (5 bases). CDR1 and CDR2 from the germline V gene are MNHNS and SASEGT. The CDR3 has 16 residues. V lost 4 bases to trimming and J lost 2 bases, with 17 bases between them.

The chain carries TRBV6-6 and TRBJ1-1; possible D gene TRBD1, 5 bases. Germline CDR1 MNHNY, CDR2 SVGAGI (reference sequence). This CDR3 region has 15 residues. Deletions cut 4 bases from V and 1 base from J, with 13 bases between. The CDR3 region has the DNA TGTGCCAGCAGTTCAGCCCGAACAGGGAACACTGAAGCTTTCTTT. This gives the protein CASSSARTGNTEAFF.

This sequence joins TRBV19 and TRBJ1-2, with 8 bases that match TRBD1. This CDR3 is 13 amino acids long. The junction had 5 bases not matched to a gene; V was cut back by 3 bases and J by 8 bases. Germline V gene sequence: CDR1 LNHDA, CDR2 SQIVND (reference sequence). The CDR3 DNA reads as TGTGCCAGTAGTATCCGGACAGGGTCCGGCTACACCTTC. Protein product: CASSIRTGSGYTF.

Written as DNA, the CDR3 is TGTGCCAGCAGTGATGGGACAGGGCCAATATGGCAGTACTTC. It specifies CASSDGTGPIWQYF. This chain links TRBV2 with TRBJ2-7, with 9 bases lining up with TRBD1. Germline V CDR1 and CDR2: SNHLY, FYNNEI. V shed 3 bases, J shed 9 bases, and the junction held 9 bases outside the gene matches. CDR3 size: 14 residues.

The rearrangement uses TRBV27 and TRBJ2-7, with TRBD1 identical over 8 bases. CDR3 length: 14 residues. J was trimmed by 1 base and V by 4 bases; bases with no gene match: 3. CDR1 MNHEY and CDR2 SMNVEV come from the germline V gene (reference sequence). CDR3 region: CASSYQGASYEQYF. CDR3 DNA sequence: TGTGCCAGCAGTTATCAGGGGGCATCCTACGAGCAGTACTTC.

The rearrangement uses TRBV11-1 and TRBJ2-7; 7 positions match TRBD2. The CDR3 runs 14 residues. Germline CDR1 reads SGHAT; CDR2 reads FQDESV (reference sequence). The V segment lost 1 base and the J segment 0 bases; nucleotides outside the gene matches: 0. The CDR3 loop is CASSLGLASYEQYF. The CDR3 bases are TGTGCCAGCAGCTTAGGACTAGCCTCCTACGAGCAGTACTTC. The full variable domain, completed using reference TRBV11-1 and TRBJ2-7, is EAEVAQSPRYKITEKSQAVAFWCDPISGHATLYWYRQILGQGPELLVQFQDESVVDDSQLPKDRFSAERLKGVDSTLKIQPAELGDSAMYLCASSLGLASYEQYFGPGTRLTVT.

This clone was counted only a few times. The chain joins TRBV9 to TRBJ1-1; 7 bases are shared with TRBD1. The CDR3 consists of 15 residues. Trimming took 0 bases from V and 2 from J; bases not matched to a gene: 4. The germline gives CDR1 SGDLS, CDR2 YYNGEE. The chain's CDR3 is CASSVAGDSNTEAFF. CDR3 coding DNA: TGTGCCAGCAGCGTAGCCGGGGACAGCAACACTGAAGCTTTCTTT.

CDR3 DNA sequence: TGTGCCAGCAGCCGGGGACAGGGGGCGGACCGTGCGGACGAGCAGTACTTC. It yields the protein CASSRGQGADRADEQYF. The chain links TRBV7-9 to TRBJ2-7, with 12 bases fitting TRBD1. CDR1 SEHNR and CDR2 FQNEAQ come from the germline V gene (reference sequence). Trimming at V came to 5 bases and at J to 5 bases, leaving 13 bases not matched to a gene. This CDR3 is 17 amino acids long.

The V and J genes are TRBV9 and TRBJ1-1; 9 bases align to TRBD1. Trimming took 0 bases from V and 12 from J; bases not matched to a gene: 9. Germline loops: CDR1 SGDLS, CDR2 YYNGEE. CDR3 length: 14 amino acids. CDR3 nucleotides: TGTGCCAGCAGCGTAGCTTCGACAGGGGGACCCTCTTTCTTT. Its translation is CASSVASTGGPSFF.

J is TRBJ1-2 and V is TRBV4-2, with D hard to call. The V gene's germline CDR1 is LGHNA and CDR2 YNFKEQ. Trimming removed 0 bases at V and 4 bases at J, with 15 bases between. This CDR3 has 16 residues. The CDR3 loop is CASSQDGVAGAYGYTF. The DNA for the CDR3 is TGTGCCAGCAGCCAAGATGGGGTGGCGGGAGCCTATGGCTACACCTTC.